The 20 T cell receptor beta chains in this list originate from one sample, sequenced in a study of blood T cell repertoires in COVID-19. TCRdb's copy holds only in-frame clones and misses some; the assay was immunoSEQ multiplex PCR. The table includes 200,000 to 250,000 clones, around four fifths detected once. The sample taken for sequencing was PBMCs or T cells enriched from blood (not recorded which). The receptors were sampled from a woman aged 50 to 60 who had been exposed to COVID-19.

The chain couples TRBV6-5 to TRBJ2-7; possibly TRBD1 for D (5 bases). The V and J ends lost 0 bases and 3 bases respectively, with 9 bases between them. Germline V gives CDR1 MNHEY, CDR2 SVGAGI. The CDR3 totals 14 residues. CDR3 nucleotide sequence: TGTGCCAGCAGTTACTCGACAGCTATCTACGAGCAGTACTTC. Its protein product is CASSYSTAIYEQYF.

The CDR3 region is CASSSTGVGEQFF. CDR3 DNA: TGTGCCAGCAGTTCAACAGGGGTTGGTGAGCAGTTCTTC. V is TRBV6-5 and J is TRBJ2-1, with TRBD1 matching over 7 bases. This CDR3 has 13 amino acids. Per germline, CDR1 MNHEY and CDR2 SVGAGI. V shed 4 bases and J 9 bases; nucleotides not matched to a gene: 6.

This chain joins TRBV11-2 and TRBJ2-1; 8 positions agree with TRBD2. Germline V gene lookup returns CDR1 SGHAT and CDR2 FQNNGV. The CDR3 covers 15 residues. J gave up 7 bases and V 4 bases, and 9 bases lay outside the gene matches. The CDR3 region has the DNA TGTGCCAGCAGCTCGCTCCGGGGGGGAGGGAATGAGCAGTTCTTC. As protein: CASSSLRGGGNEQFF. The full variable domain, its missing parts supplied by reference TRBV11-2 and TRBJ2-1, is EAGVAQSPRYKIIEKRQSVAFWCNPISGHATLYWYQQILGQGPKLLIQFQNNGVVDDSQLPKDRFSAERLKGVDSTLKIQPAKLEDSAVYLCASSSLRGGGNEQFFGPGTRLTVL.

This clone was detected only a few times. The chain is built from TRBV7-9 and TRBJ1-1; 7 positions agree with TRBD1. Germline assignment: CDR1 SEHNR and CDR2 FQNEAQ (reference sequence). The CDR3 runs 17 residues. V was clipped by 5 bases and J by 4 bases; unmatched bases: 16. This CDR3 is CASSQGDYGQESTEAFF. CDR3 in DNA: TGTGCCAGCAGCCAAGGAGATTACGGACAGGAAAGCACTGAAGCTTTCTTT.

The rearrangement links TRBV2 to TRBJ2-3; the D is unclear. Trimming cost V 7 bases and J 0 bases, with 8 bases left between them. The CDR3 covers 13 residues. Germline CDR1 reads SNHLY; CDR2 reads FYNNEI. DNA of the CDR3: TGTGCCAGCACAGGCAAGAGCACAGATACGCAGTATTTT. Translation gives CASTGKSTDTQYF.

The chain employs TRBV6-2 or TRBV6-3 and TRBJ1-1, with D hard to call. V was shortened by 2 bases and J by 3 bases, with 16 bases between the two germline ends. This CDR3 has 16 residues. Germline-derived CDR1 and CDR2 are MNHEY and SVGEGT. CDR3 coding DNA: TGTGCCAGCAGTTACCCCGAGGGTGGGATGGACACTGAAGCTTTCTTT. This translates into CASSYPEGGMDTEAFF.

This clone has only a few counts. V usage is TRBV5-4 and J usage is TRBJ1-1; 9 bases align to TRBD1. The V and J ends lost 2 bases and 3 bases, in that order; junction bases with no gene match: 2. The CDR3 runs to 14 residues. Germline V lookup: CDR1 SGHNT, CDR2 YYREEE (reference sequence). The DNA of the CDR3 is TGTGCCAGCAGCTTAAGGACAGGGGACACTGAAGCTTTCTTT. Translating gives CASSLRTGDTEAFF.

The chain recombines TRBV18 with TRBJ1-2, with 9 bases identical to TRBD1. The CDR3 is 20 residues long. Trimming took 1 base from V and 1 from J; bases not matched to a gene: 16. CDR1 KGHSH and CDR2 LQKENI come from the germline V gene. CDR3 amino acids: CASSPLTMTGTGNRNYGYTF. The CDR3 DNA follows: TGTGCCAGCTCACCACTCACTATGACCGGGACAGGGAATCGTAACTATGGCTACACCTTC.

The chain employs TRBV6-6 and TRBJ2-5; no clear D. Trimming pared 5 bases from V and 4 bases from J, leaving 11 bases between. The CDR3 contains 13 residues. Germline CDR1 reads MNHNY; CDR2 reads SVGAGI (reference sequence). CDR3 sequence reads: CASSLSPTETQYF. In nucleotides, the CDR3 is TGTGCCAGCAGTCTGAGCCCAACAGAGACCCAGTACTTC.

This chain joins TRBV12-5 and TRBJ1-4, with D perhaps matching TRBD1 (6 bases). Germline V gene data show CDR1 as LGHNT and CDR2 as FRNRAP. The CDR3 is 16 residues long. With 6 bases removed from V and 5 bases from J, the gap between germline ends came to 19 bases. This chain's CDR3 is CASGPNEGVRNEKLFF. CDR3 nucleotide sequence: TGTGCTAGTGGACCTAACGAGGGGGTTCGAAATGAAAAACTGTTTTTT.

CDR3 sequence (DNA): TGTGCCAGCAGTCCCCCGGGACAGGGGTTCTCGGGGGAGCTGTTTTTT. It specifies CASSPPGQGFSGELFF. The J gene is TRBJ2-2, the V gene TRBV28, with 10 positions matching TRBD1. The V gene's germline CDR1 is MDHEN and CDR2 SYDVKM. The junction had 11 bases not matched to a gene; V was cut back by 5 bases and J by 8 bases. The CDR3 extends over 16 amino acids.

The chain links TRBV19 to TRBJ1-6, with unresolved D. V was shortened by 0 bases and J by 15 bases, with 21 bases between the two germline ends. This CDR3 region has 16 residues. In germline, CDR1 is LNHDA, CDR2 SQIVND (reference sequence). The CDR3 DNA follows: TGTGCCAGTAGTATAGAGGTGCGCCCCGAGGGAGAGATCCTCCACTTT. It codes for CASSIEVRPEGEILHF.

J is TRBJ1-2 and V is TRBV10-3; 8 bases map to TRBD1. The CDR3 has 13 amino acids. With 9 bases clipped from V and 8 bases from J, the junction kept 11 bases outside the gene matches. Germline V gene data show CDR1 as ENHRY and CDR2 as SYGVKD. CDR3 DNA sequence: TGTGCCATTAGGACAGGGAACCATATAGGCTACACCTTC. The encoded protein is CAIRTGNHIGYTF.

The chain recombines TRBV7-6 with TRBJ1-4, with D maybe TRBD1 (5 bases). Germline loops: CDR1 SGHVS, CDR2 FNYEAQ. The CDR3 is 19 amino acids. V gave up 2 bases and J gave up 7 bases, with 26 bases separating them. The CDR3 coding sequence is TGTGCCAGCAGCTTATCTCCCGGCAGGGAATCGTCGTGGGGTGAAAAACTGTTTTTT. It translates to CASSLSPGRESSWGEKLFF.

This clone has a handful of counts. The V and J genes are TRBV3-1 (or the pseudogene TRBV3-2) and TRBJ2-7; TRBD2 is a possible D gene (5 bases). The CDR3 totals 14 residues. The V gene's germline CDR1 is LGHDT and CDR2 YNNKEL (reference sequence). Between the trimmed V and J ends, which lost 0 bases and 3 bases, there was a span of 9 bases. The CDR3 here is CASSQERVSYEQYF. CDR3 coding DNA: TGTGCCAGCAGCCAAGAGAGGGTGAGCTACGAGCAGTACTTC.

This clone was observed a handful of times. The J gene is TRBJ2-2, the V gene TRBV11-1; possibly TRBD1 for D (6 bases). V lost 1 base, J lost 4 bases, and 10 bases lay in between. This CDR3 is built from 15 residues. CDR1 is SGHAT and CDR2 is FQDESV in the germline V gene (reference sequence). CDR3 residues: CASSLVQGPTGELFF. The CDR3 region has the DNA TGTGCCAGCAGCTTAGTCCAGGGGCCCACCGGGGAGCTGTTTTTT.

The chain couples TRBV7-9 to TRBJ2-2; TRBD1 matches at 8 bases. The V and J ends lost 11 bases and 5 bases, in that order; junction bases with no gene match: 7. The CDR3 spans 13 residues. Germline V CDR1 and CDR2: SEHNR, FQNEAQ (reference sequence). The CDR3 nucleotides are TGTGCCGGACGGACAGGGACGACCGGGGAGCTGTTTTTT. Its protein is CAGRTGTTGELFF.

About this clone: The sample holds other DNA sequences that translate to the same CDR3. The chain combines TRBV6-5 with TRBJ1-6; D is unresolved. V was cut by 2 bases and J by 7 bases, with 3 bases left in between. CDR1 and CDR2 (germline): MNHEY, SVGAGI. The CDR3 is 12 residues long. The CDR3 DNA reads TGTGCCAGCAGTTACCAGAATTCACCCCTCCACTTT. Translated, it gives CASSYQNSPLHF.

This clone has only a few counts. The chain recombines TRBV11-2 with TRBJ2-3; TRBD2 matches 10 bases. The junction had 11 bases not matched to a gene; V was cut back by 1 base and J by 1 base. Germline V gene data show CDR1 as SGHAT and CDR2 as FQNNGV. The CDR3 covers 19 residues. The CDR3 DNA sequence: TGTGCCAGCAGCTTAGGGCGGCTAGCGGGGGTAATGGGCACAGATACGCAGTATTTT. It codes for CASSLGRLAGVMGTDTQYF.

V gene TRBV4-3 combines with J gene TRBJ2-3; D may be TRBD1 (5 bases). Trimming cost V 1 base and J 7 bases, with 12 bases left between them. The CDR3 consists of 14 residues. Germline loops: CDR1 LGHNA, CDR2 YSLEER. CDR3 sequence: CASSQGGPDNTQYF. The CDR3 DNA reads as TGCGCCAGCAGCCAAGGTGGGCCGGACAATACGCAGTATTTT.